This passage covers 13 T cell receptor beta chains from one sample sequenced in a study of Ad26.COV2.S vaccination and SARS-CoV-2 variants. Some clones are missing from TCRdb's copy, which holds only in-frame ones; the method was immunoSEQ multiplex PCR. The sample contains about 320,000 clones, about nine tenths of which appear only once. The sample's treatment: approximately 18 received Ad26.COV2.S at low or high dose, single or two shots; roughly 5 received placebo; per-sample allocation not given. Sampling was performed 63 days after the first vaccine or placebo injection. Here the sequenced sample was peripheral blood, taken in a trial of Ad26.COV2.S vaccine versus placebo. Receptors originate from a person aged 18-60 years who received the Ad26.COV2.S COVID-19 vaccine or a placebo.

This chain uses TRBV9 with TRBJ2-1; D gene unclear. In germline, CDR1 is SGDLS, CDR2 YYNGEE. Trimming pared 0 bases from V and 7 bases from J, leaving 20 bases between. This CDR3 spans 17 amino acids. This chain's CDR3 is CASSVALSTLYGNEQFF. The CDR3 DNA reads TGTGCCAGCAGCGTAGCCCTAAGTACTTTGTACGGGAATGAGCAGTTCTTC.

This sequence joins TRBV19 and TRBJ2-7; D is ambiguous. Germline CDR1 LNHDA, CDR2 SQIVND (reference sequence). This CDR3 comprises 16 residues. Between the trimmed V and J ends, which lost 5 bases and 2 bases, there was a span of 19 bases. The CDR3 here is CASSLFLGFPTYEQYF. The CDR3 DNA reads TGTGCCAGTAGTCTCTTCTTAGGGTTTCCGACCTACGAGCAGTACTTC.

This rearrangement joins TRBV29-1 to TRBJ1-2; D gene uncertain. Germline-derived CDR1 and CDR2 are SQVTM and ANQGSEA. Trimming cost V 2 bases and J 5 bases, with 6 bases left between them. The CDR3 has 11 amino acids. In nucleotides, the CDR3 is TGCAGCGTTGAAACAGCTTATGGCTACACCTTC. Translation: CSVETAYGYTF.

The chain has TRBV7-9 and TRBJ2-5, with 7 bases lining up with TRBD1. The CDR3 contains 16 residues. V was pared by 5 bases and J by 5 bases, with 14 bases of the junction left unmatched. Germline lookup yields CDR1 SEHNR and CDR2 FQNEAQ (reference sequence). This CDR3 reads CASSRLPQGQRETQYF. The CDR3 coding sequence is TGTGCCAGCAGCCGGCTCCCACAGGGGCAGAGGGAGACCCAGTACTTC.

On this clone itself: Its ends do not fully match the called genes, so a read error is possible. The same CDR3 is also encoded by other DNA sequences in this sample. This rearrangement joins TRBV7-2 to TRBJ1-2, with D hard to call. The CDR3 consists of 16 residues. The V gene's germline CDR1 is SGHTA and CDR2 FQGNSA. The CDR3 loop is CASSLNVPAANYGYTF. The CDR3 nucleotides read TGTGCCAGCAGCTTAAATGTACCGGCGGCTAACTATGGCTACACCTTT.

The V and J genes are TRBV24-1 and TRBJ2-5; unclear D gene. The CDR3 sequence is 13 residues long. Looked up from germline, CDR1 is KGHDR and CDR2 is SFDVKD. V lost 6 bases and J 5 bases, leaving 12 bases between the germline ends. The CDR3 bases are TGTGCCACCAGTAAAGCCTACGAGGAGACCCAGTACTTC. Its protein product is CATSKAYEETQYF.

CDR3 sequence reads: CASSAGLATHEQFF. The CDR3 DNA follows: TGTGCCAGCAGCGCCGGACTAGCGACTCATGAGCAGTTCTTC. V usage is TRBV7-3 and J usage is TRBJ2-1; 9 nucleotides align to TRBD2. The CDR3 has 14 amino acids. Germline V gene lookup returns CDR1 SGHTA and CDR2 FQGTGA. Unmatched junction bases numbered 7, after V lost 5 bases and J lost 8 bases.

On this clone: Other DNA sequences in the same sample also yield this CDR3. The chain carries TRBV28 and TRBJ1-6; 9 bases are a match to TRBD1. J gave up 7 bases and V 6 bases, and 4 bases lay outside the gene matches. The CDR3 consists of 14 residues. The germline CDR1 and CDR2 sequences are MDHEN and SYDVKM. This CDR3 reads CASSSGQGNSPLHF. For the CDR3, the DNA is TGTGCCAGCAGCTCAGGACAGGGGAATTCACCCCTCCACTTT.

V gene TRBV3-1 (or the pseudogene TRBV3-2) combines with J gene TRBJ1-1, with 9 bases fitting TRBD1. This CDR3 spans 15 amino acids. Germline lookup yields CDR1 LGHDT and CDR2 YNNKEL (reference sequence). The V gene end was trimmed by 1 base and the J gene end by 7 bases; junction bases not matched to a gene: 7. CDR3 sequence (DNA): TGTGCCAGCAGCCAAGGAGGGGGACAGGGACTTGAAGCTTTCTTT. It translates to CASSQGGGQGLEAFF.

The chain links TRBV2 to TRBJ1-1; TRBD1 agrees at 8 bases. Germline V lookup: CDR1 SNHLY, CDR2 FYNNEI. V lost 7 bases, J lost 4 bases, and 5 bases stayed unmatched. The CDR3 is made up of 13 amino acids. The CDR3 sequence: CASTPGQGTEAFF. Written as DNA, the CDR3 is TGTGCCAGCACTCCTGGACAGGGCACTGAAGCTTTCTTT.

V is TRBV27 and J is TRBJ2-6; D is possibly TRBD2 (6 bases). Germline V gene lookup returns CDR1 MNHEY and CDR2 SMNVEV (reference sequence). V gave up 4 bases and J gave up 0 bases, with 16 bases separating them. The CDR3 has 18 residues. The CDR3 region has the DNA TGTGCCAGCAGTTCGGGACTTAGTTTTACCTCTGGGGCCAACGTCCTGACTTTC. Translating it yields CASSSGLSFTSGANVLTF. The full variable domain, completed using reference TRBV27 and TRBJ2-6, is EAQVTQNPRYLITVTGKKLTVTCSQNMNHEYMSWYRQDPGLGLRQIYYSMNVEVTDKGDVPEGYKVSRKEKRNFPLILESPSPNQTSLYFCASSSGLSFTSGANVLTFGAGSRLTVL.

The rearrangement links TRBV7-2 to TRBJ1-5; D is unresolved. The germline gives CDR1 SGHTA, CDR2 FQGNSA. V was shortened by 1 base and J by 8 bases, with 6 bases between the two germline ends. The CDR3 totals 12 residues. This CDR3 is CASSLEYKPQHF. CDR3 sequence (DNA): TGTGCCAGCAGCTTAGAGTATAAGCCCCAGCATTTT.

J is TRBJ2-1 and V is TRBV7-2; D possibly corresponds to TRBD2 (6 bases). CDR3 length: 14 amino acids. The germline V gene has CDR1 SGHTA and CDR2 FQGNSA. Trimming cost V 5 bases and J 12 bases, with 20 bases left between them. The CDR3 region is CASSPPAAGSRQFF. The CDR3 DNA reads as TGTGCCAGCAGCCCCCCGGCGGCGGGATCGCGGCAGTTCTTC.